This T cell receptor beta chain was captured in a study of beta chain features in type 1 diabetes. There are a few counts of this clone. No antigen is known for it. Every isolated RNA sample was fully reverse transcribed, so sequencing captured expressed TCRB transcripts. Repertoires were generated with immunoSEQ multiplex PCR, while TCRdb's copy carries only in-frame clones and drops some. The table lists hundreds of thousands of clones, more than 13% of them singletons. Study-wide results and caveats: Across all four CD4+ subsets, people with type 1 diabetes showed modestly shorter TCRB CDR3s.

Germline CDR1 and CDR2: SQVTM and ANQGSEA. The germline V and J ends were trimmed by 5 bases and 3 bases, with 7 bases remaining between them. This CDR3 has 11 amino acids. Sequenced: naive CD4+ T cells from blood. The chain recombines TRBV29-1 with TRBJ2-5; no clear D gene. The receptor comes from a man between 18 and 29 years old with type 1 diabetes. The CDR3 sequence is CSVSEEETQYF. CDR3 DNA: TGCAGCGTTTCAGAGGAAGAGACCCAGTACTTC.